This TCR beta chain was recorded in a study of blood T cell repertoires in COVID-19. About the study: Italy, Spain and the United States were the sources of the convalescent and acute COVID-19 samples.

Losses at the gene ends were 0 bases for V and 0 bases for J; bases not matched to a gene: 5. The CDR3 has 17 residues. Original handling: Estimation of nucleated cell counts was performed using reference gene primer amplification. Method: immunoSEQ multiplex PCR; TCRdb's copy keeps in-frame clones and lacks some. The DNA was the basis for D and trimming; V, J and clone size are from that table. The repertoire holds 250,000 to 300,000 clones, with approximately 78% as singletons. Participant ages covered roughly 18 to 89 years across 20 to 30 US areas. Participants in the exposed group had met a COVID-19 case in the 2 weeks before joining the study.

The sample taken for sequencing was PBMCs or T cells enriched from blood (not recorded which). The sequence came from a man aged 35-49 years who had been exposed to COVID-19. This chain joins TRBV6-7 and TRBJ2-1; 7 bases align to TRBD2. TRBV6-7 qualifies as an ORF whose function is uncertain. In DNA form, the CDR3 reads TGTGCCAGCAGTTACTCGACTAGCAGGAGCTCCTACAATGAGCAGTTCTTC. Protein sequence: CASSYSTSRSSYNEQFF.